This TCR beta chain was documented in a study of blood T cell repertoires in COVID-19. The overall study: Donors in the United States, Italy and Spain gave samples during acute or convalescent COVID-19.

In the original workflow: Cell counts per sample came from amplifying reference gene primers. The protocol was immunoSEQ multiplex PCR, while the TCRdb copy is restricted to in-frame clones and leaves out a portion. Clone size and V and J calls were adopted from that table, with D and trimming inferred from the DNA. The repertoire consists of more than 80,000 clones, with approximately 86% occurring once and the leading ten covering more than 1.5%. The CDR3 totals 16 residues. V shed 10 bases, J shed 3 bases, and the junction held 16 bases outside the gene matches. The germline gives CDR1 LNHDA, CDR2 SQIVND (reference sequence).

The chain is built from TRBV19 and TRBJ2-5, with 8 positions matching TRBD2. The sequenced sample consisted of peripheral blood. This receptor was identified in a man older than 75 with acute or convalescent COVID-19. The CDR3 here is CATSSPGAGGEETQYF. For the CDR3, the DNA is TGTGCCACCTCTTCCCCCGGTGCCGGGGGGGAAGAGACCCAGTACTTC.